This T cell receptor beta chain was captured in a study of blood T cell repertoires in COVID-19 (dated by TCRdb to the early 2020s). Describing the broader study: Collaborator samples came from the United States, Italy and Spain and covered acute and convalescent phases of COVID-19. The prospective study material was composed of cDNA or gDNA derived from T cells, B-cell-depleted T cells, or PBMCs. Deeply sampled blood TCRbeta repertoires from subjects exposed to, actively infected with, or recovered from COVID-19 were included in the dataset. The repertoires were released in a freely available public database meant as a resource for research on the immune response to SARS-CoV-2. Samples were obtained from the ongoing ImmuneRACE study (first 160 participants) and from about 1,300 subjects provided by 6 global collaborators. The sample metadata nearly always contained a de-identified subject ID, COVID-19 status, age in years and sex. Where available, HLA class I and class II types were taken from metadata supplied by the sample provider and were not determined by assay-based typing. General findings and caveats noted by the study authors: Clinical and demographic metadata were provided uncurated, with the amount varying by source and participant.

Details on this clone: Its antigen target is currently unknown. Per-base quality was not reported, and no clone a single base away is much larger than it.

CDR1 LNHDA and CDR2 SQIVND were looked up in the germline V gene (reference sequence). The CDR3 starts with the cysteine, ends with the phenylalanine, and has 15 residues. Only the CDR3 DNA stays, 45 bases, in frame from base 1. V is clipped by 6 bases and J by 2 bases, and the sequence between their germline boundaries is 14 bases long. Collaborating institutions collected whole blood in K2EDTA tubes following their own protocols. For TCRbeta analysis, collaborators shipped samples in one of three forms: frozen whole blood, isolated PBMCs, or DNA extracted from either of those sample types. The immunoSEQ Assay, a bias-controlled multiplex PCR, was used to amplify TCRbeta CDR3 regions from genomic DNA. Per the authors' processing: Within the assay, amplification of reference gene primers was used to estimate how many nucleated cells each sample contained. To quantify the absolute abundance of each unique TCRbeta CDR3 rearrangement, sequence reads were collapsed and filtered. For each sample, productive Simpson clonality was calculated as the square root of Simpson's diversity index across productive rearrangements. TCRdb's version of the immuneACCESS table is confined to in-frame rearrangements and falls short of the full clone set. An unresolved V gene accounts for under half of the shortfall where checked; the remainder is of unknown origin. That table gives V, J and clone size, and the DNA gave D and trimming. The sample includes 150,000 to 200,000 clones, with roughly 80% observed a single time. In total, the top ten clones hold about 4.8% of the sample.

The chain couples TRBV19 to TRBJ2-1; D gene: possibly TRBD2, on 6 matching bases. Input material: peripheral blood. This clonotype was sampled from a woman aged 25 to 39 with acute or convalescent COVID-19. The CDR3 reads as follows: CASRLGRDAYNEQFF. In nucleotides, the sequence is TGTGCCAGTAGGCTCGGGCGGGACGCCTACAATGAGCAGTTCTTC.